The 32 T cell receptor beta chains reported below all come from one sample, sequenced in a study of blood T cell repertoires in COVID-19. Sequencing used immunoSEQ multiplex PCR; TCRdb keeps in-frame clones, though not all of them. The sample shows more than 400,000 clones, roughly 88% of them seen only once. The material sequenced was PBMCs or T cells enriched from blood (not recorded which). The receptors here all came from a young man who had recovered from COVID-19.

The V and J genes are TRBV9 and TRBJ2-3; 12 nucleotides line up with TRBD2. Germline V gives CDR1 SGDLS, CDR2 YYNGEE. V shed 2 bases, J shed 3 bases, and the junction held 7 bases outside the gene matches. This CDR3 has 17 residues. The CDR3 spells CASSVESSGGATDTQYF. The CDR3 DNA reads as TGTGCCAGCAGCGTCGAGTCTAGCGGGGGGGCTACAGATACGCAGTATTTT.

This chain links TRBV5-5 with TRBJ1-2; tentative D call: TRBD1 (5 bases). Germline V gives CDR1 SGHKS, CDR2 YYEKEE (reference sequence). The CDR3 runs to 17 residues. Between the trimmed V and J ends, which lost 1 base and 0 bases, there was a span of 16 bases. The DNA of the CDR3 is TGTGCCAGCAGCTTGAGGGGACTGGGTAACGCTAACTATGGCTACACCTTC. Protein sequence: CASSLRGLGNANYGYTF.

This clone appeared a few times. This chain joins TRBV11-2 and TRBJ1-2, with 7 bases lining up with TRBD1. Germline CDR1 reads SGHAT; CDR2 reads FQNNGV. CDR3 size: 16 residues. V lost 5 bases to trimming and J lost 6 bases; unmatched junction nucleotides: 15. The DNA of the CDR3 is TGTGCCAGCAGCACCATTAGGAGGGACAGTAAAGATGGCTACACCTTC. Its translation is CASSTIRRDSKDGYTF.

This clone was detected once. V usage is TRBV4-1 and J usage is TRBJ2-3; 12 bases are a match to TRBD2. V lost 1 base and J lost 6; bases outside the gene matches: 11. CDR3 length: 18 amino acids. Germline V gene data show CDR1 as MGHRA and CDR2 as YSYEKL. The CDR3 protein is CASSQVVTSGSTGDTQYF. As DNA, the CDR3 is TGCGCCAGCAGCCAAGTGGTGACTAGCGGGAGCACGGGCGATACGCAGTATTTT.

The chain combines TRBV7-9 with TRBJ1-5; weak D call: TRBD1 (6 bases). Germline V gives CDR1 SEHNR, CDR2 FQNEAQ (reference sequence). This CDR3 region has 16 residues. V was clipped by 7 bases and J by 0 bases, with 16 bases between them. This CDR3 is CASTGAGRYSNQPQHF. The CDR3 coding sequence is TGTGCCAGCACGGGGGCTGGGCGATATAGCAATCAGCCCCAGCATTTT.

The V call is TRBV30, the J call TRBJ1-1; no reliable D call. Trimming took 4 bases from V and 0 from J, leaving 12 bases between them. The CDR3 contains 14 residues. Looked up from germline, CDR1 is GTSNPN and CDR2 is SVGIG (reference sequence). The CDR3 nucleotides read TGTGCCTGGATCGTGTCCAGAATGAACACTGAAGCTTTCTTT. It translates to CAWIVSRMNTEAFF.

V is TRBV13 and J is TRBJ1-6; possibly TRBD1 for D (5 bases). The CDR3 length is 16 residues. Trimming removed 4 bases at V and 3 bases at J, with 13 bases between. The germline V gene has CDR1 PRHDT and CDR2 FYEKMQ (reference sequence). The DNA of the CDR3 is TGTGCCAGCAGCTACTCGACAGTCTTCTATAATTCACCCCTCCACTTT. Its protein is CASSYSTVFYNSPLHF.

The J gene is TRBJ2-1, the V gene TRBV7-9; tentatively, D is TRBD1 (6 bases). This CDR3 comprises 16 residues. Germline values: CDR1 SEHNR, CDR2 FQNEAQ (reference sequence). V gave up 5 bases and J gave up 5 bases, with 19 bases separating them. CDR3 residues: CASSGGHTGLHNEQFF. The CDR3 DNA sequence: TGTGCCAGCAGCGGGGGCCACACAGGGCTCCACAATGAGCAGTTCTTC.

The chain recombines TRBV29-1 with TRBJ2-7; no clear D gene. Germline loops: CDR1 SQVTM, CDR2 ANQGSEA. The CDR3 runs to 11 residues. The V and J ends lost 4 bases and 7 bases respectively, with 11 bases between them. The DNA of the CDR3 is TGCAGCGTTGGTCCGGTCGAAGAGCAGTACTTC. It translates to CSVGPVEEQYF.

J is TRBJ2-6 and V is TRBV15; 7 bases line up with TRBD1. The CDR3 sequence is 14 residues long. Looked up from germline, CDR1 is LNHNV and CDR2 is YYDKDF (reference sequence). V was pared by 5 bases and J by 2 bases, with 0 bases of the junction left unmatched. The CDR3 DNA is TGTGCCACCAGCGGGACAGCTGGGGCCAACGTCCTGACTTTC. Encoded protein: CATSGTAGANVLTF.

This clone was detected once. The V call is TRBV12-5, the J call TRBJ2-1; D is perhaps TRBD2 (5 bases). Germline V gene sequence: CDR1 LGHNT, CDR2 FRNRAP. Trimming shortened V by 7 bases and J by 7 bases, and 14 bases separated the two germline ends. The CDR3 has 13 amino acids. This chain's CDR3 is CASAQLEFNEQFF. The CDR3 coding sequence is TGTGCTAGTGCCCAACTAGAGTTTAATGAGCAGTTCTTC. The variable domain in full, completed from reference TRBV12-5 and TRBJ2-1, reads DARVTQTPRHKVTEMGQEVTMRCQPILGHNTVFWYRQTMMQGLELLAYFRNRAPLDDSGMPKDRFSAEMPDATLATLKIQPSEPRDSAVYFCASAQLEFNEQFFGPGTRLTVL.

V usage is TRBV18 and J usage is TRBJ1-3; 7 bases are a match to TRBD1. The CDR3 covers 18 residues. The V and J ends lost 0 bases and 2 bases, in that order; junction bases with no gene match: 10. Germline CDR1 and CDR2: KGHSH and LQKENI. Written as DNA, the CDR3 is TGTGCCAGCTCACCACCAATACAGGGGAAGTCAGCTGGAAACACCATATATTTT. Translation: CASSPPIQGKSAGNTIYF.

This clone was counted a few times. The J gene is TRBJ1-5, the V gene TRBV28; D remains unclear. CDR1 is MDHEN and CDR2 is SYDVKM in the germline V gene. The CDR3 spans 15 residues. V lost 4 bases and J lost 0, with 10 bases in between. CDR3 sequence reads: CASSWALSSNQPQHF. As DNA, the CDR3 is TGTGCCAGCAGTTGGGCCCTTTCTAGCAATCAGCCCCAGCATTTT.

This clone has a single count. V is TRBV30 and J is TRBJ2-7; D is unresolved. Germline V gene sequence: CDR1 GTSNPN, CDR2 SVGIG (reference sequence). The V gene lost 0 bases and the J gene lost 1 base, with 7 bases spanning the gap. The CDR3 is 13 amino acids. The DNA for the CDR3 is TGTGCCTGGAGTGTATACAGTTCCTACGAGCAGTACTTC. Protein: CAWSVYSSYEQYF.

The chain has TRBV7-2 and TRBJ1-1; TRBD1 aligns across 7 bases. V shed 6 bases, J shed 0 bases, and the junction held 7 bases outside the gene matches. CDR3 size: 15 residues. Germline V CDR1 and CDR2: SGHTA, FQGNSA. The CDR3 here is CASSRLGTVNTEAFF. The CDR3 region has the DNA TGTGCCAGCAGTCGGCTCGGGACAGTGAACACTGAAGCTTTCTTT.

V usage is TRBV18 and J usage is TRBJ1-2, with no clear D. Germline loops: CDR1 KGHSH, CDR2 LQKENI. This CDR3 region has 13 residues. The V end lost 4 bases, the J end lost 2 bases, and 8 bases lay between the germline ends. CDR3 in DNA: TGTGCCAGCTCACGAACACAAAACTATGGCTACACCTTC. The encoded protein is CASSRTQNYGYTF. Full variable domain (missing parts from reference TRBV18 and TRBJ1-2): NAGVMQNPRHLVRRRGQEARLRCSPMKGHSHVYWYRQLPEEGLKFMVYLQKENIIDESGMPKERFSAEFPKEGPSILRIQQVVRGDSAAYFCASSRTQNYGYTFGSGTRLTVV.

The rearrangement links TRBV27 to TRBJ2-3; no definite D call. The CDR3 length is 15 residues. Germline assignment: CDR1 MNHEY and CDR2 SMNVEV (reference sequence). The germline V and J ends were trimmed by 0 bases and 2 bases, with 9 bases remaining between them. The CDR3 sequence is CASSLSRRSTDTQYF. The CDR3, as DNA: TGTGCCAGCAGTTTATCGAGGAGATCCACAGATACGCAGTATTTT.

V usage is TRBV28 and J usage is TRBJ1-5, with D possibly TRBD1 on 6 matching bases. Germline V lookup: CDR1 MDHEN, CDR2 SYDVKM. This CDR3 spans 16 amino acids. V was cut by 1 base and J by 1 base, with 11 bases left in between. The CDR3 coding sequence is TGTGCCAGCAGTTTATTGGGGGCGTGGAGCAATCAGCCCCAGCATTTT. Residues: CASSLLGAWSNQPQHF.

The CDR3 region is CAIRPGQGRTEAFF. The CDR3 bases are TGTGCCATCAGGCCCGGACAGGGCCGTACTGAAGCTTTCTTT. This rearrangement joins TRBV10-3 to TRBJ1-1; 8 nucleotides match TRBD1. Germline V gives CDR1 ENHRY, CDR2 SYGVKD. With 6 bases clipped from V and 5 bases from J, the junction kept 8 bases outside the gene matches. The CDR3 totals 14 residues.

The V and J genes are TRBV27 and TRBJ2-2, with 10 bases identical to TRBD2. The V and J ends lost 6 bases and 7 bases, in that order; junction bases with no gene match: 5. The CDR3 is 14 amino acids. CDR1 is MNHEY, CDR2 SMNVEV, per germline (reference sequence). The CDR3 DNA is TGTGCCAGCAGCAGGACTAGCGGAGGCGGGGAGCTGTTTTTT. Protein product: CASSRTSGGGELFF.

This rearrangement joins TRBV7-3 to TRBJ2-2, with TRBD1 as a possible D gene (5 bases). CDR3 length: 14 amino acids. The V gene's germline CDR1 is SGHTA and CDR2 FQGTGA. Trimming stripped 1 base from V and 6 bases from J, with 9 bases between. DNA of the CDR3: TGTGCCAGCAGCTTAAAGTTAGGGGCCGGGGAGCTGTTTTTT. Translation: CASSLKLGAGELFF.

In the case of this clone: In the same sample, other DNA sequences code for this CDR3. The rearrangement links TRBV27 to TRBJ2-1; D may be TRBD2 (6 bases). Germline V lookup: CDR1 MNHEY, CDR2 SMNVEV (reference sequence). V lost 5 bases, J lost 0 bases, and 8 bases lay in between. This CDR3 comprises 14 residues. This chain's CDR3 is CASSLGGSYNEQFF. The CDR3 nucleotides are TGTGCCAGCAGTCTCGGGGGCTCCTACAATGAGCAGTTCTTC.

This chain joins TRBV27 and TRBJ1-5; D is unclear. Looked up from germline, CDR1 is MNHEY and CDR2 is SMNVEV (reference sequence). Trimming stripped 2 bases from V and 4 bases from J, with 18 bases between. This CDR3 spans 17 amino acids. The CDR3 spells CASSLRSSQITNQPQHF. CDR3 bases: TGTGCCAGCAGTTTAAGGAGCAGCCAAATAACTAATCAGCCCCAGCATTTT.

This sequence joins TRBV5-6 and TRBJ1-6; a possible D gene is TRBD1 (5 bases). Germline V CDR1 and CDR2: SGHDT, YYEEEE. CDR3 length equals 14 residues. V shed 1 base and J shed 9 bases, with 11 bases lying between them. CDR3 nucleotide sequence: TGTGCCAGCAGCTTGTGGGCCGGGGGTTCACCCCTCCACTTT. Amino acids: CASSLWAGGSPLHF. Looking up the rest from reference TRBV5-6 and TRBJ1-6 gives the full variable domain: DAGVTQSPTHLIKTRGQQVTLRCSPKSGHDTVSWYQQALGQGPQFIFQYYEEEERQRGNFPDRFSGHQFPNYSSELNVNALLLGDSALYLCASSLWAGGSPLHFGNGTRLTVT.

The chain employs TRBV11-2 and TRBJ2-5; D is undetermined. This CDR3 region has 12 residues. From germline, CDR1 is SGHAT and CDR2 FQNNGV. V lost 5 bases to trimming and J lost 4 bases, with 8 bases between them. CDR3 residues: CASSSAGETQYF. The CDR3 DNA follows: TGTGCCAGCAGCAGTGCAGGAGAGACCCAGTACTTC.

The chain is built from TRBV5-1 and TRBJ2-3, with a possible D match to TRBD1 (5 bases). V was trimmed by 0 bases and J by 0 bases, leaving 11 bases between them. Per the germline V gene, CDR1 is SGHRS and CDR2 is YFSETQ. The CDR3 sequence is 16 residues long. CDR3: CASSLARTPSTDTQYF. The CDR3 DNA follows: TGCGCCAGCAGCTTGGCCAGGACACCAAGCACAGATACGCAGTATTTT.

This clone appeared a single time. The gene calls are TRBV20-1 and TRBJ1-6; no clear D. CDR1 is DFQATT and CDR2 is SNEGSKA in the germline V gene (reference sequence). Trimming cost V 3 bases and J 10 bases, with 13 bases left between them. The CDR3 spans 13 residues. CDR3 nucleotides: TGCAGTGCTAGTCGCCAGGCCCTCTCACCCCTCCACTTT. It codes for CSASRQALSPLHF.

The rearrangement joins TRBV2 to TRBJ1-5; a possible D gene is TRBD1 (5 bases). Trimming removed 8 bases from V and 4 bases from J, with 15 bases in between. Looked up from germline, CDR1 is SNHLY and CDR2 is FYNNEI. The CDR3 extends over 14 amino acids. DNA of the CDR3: TGTGCCAGCGACTCCGCGGGGGGAAATCAGCCCCAGCATTTT. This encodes CASDSAGGNQPQHF.

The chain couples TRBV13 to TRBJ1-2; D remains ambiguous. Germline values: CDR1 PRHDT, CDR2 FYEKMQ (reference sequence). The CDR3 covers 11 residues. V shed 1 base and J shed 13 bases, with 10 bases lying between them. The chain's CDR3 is CASSLERSCTF. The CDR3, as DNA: TGTGCCAGCAGCTTAGAACGGTCGTGCACCTTC.

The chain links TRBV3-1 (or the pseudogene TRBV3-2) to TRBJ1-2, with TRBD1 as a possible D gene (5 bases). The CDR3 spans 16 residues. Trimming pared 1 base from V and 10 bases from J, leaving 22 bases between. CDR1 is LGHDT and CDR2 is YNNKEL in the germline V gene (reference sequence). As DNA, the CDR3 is TGTGCCAGCAGCCAAGTAGGGGAGGGGACTATGGGAGTCTACACCTTC. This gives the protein CASSQVGEGTMGVYTF.

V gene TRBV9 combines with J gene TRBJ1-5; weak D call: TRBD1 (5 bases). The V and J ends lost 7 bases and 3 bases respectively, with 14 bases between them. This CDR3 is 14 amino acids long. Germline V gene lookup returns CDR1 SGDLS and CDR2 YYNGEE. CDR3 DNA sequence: TGTGCCAGCGGGGCGGCAAACGTCAATCAGCCCCAGCATTTT. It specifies CASGAANVNQPQHF.

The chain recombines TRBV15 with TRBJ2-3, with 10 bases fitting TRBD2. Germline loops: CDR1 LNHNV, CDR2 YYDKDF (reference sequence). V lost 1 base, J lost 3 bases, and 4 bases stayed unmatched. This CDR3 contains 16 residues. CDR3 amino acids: CATSRGSSGRTDTQYF. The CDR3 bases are TGTGCCACCAGCAGAGGATCTAGCGGGAGAACAGATACGCAGTATTTT.